Below, 10 T cell receptor beta chains from the same sample are listed, as sequenced in a study of radiotherapy plus CTLA-4 blockade in lung cancer. Profiling relied on immunoSEQ multiplex PCR, and the TCRdb table lists in-frame clones only, not all of them. The sample lists tens of thousands of clones, approximately 83% seen once, with about 20% in the top ten. Sequencing was performed on peripheral blood, taken from a patient treated with radiotherapy plus ipilimumab. These receptors came from a human donor with non-small cell lung cancer whose response to radiotherapy plus ipilimumab could not be evaluated.

The chain joins TRBV5-4 to TRBJ1-5; D possibly corresponds to TRBD1 (5 bases). Germline loops: CDR1 SGHNT, CDR2 YYREEE (reference sequence). V was shortened by 1 base and J by 4 bases, with 12 bases between the two germline ends. This CDR3 has 15 amino acids. The CDR3 reads CASSLTGLDNQPQHF. The CDR3 bases are TGTGCCAGCAGCTTGACGGGACTTGATAATCAGCCCCAGCATTTT. The variable domain in full, with the rest retrieved from reference TRBV5-4 and TRBJ1-5, is ETGVTQSPTHLIKTRGQQVTLRCSSQSGHNTVSWYQQALGQGPQFIFQYYREEENGRGNFPPRFSGLQFPNYSSELNVNALELDDSALYLCASSLTGLDNQPQHFGDGTRLSIL.

The V and J genes are TRBV10-3 and TRBJ1-4; tentatively, D is TRBD1 (5 bases). Trimming stripped 7 bases from V and 10 bases from J, with 25 bases between. The CDR3 covers 16 residues. CDR1 and CDR2 (germline): ENHRY, SYGVKD. The CDR3 DNA follows: TGTGCCATCAAGCAAGGGGACGGAGGGGAAGGAGGAAAACTGTTTTTT. It specifies CAIKQGDGGEGGKLFF.

This clone has only a few counts. This chain's CDR3 is CASRALGVDNSPLHF. CDR3 DNA sequence: TGTGCCAGCAGAGCATTAGGGGTCGATAATTCACCCCTCCACTTT. The chain uses TRBV5-4 and TRBJ1-6, with D perhaps TRBD1 (5 bases). Trimming removed 5 bases at V and 5 bases at J, with 14 bases between. CDR1 is SGHNT, CDR2 YYREEE, per germline (reference sequence). The CDR3 is 15 residues long.

The CDR3 bases are TGTGCCAGCAGCCCAAGAGGACAGGGCTACGAGCAGTACTTC. This sequence encodes CASSPRGQGYEQYF. The chain couples TRBV4-2 to TRBJ2-7, with 8 positions matching TRBD1. The CDR3 is 14 residues long. The germline gives CDR1 LGHNA, CDR2 YNFKEQ. J lost 3 bases, V lost 4 bases, and 5 bases had no gene match.

The chain employs TRBV28 and TRBJ1-2; possibly TRBD1 for D (6 bases). Trimming shortened V by 8 bases and J by 3 bases, and 19 bases separated the two germline ends. The length of the CDR3 is 15 residues. The germline V gene has CDR1 MDHEN and CDR2 SYDVKM. The DNA of the CDR3 is TGTGCCAGCCATAAACGACAGGTACCCGACTATGGCTACACCTTC. This gives the protein CASHKRQVPDYGYTF.

This chain connects TRBV19 to TRBJ1-2, with a tentative D call TRBD1 (5 bases). Trimming took off 5 bases at V and 5 bases at J, with 9 bases between the two ends. This CDR3 region has 12 residues. Germline assignment: CDR1 LNHDA and CDR2 SQIVND (reference sequence). CDR3 sequence: CASSPGGYGYTF. The DNA of the CDR3 is TGTGCCAGTAGTCCCGGGGGGTATGGCTACACCTTC.

A single count supports this clone. The CDR3 coding sequence is TGTGCCAGTAGAGAAGGGGCATACCAGCCCCAGCATTTT. Translating gives CASREGAYQPQHF. This chain links TRBV19 with TRBJ1-5; possibly TRBD1 for D (5 bases). CDR1 is LNHDA, CDR2 SQIVND, per germline (reference sequence). The V gene lost 6 bases and the J gene lost 7 bases, with 13 bases spanning the gap. CDR3 length: 13 amino acids.

The V call is TRBV15, the J call TRBJ2-2, with 8 bases aligning to TRBD1. The CDR3 sequence is 16 residues long. The ends lost 3 bases at V and 4 bases at J; junction bases unmatched: 7. The germline V gene encodes CDR1 LNHNV and CDR2 YYDKDF (reference sequence). The CDR3 DNA is TGTGCCACCAGCAGGATGGACAGGGTGGGCACCGGGGAGCTGTTTTTT. Translating it yields CATSRMDRVGTGELFF.

This clone has a handful of counts. The genes are TRBV5-4 and TRBJ1-1; 7 nucleotides line up with TRBD1. Germline V gives CDR1 SGHNT, CDR2 YYREEE (reference sequence). The CDR3 runs to 15 residues. The junction had 6 bases not matched to a gene; V was cut back by 0 bases and J by 4 bases. CDR3 DNA sequence: TGTGCCAGCAGCTTGGAGGGGGCGCTTGTCACTGAAGCTTTCTTT. Translation gives CASSLEGALVTEAFF.

V usage is TRBV2 and J usage is TRBJ2-5; D uncertain. Germline-derived CDR1 and CDR2 are SNHLY and FYNNEI. This CDR3 has 11 amino acids. Trimming removed 7 bases at V and 4 bases at J, with 7 bases between. The DNA of the CDR3 is TGTGCCAGCAAGAGTGGAGAGACCCAGTACTTC. Amino acids: CASKSGETQYF.